A single sample gave rise to the 18 T cell receptor beta chains below, sequenced in a study of shared clonotypes between healthy human individuals. Cells designated naive CD8 were CD45RO-negative and were positively selected for CCR7, with terminally differentiated effector memory CD45RA+ cells excluded. Measured with immunoSEQ multiplex PCR; TCRdb has only the in-frame clones, and not every one. Of about 2 million clones in the sample, about 95% were seen once. Sequences were obtained from naive CD8+ T cells sorted from blood. The receptor source for this set is a man younger than 35 in good health.

The chain has TRBV29-1 and TRBJ2-3, with no clear D. The CDR3 consists of 16 residues. CDR1 is SQVTM and CDR2 is ANQGSEA in the germline V gene. The V end was cut by 1 base, the J end by 2 bases, with 16 bases between. CDR3 coding DNA: TGCAGCGTTGAAGTGTTAGCAGAGTTTCACACAGATACGCAGTATTTT. This sequence encodes CSVEVLAEFHTDTQYF.

In DNA form, the CDR3 reads TGTGCCAGCAGCCAGACCAGGTTCTACGAGCAGTACTTC. Translated, it gives CASSQTRFYEQYF. This chain uses TRBV7-2 with TRBJ2-7; D unclear. With 5 bases removed from V and 3 bases from J, the gap between germline ends came to 11 bases. The CDR3 is 13 residues long. The germline CDR1 and CDR2 sequences are SGHTA and FQGNSA.

This chain connects TRBV7-9 to TRBJ2-7; D unresolved. The CDR3 contains 14 residues. V lost 3 bases to trimming and J lost 0 bases, with 9 bases between them. Germline V CDR1 and CDR2: SEHNR, FQNEAQ (reference sequence). As DNA, the CDR3 is TGTGCCAGCAGCTTCGGGTCAGTCTCCTACGAGCAGTACTTC. Amino acid sequence: CASSFGSVSYEQYF.

Remarks on this clone: The same CDR3 can be traced to other DNA sequences in this sample. The rearrangement joins TRBV7-9 to TRBJ1-1; D gene ambiguous. Germline V CDR1 and CDR2: SEHNR, FQNEAQ (reference sequence). The CDR3 has 11 residues. V lost 4 bases to trimming and J lost 5 bases, with 5 bases between them. The CDR3 sequence is CASSYGTEAFF. The CDR3 bases are TGTGCCAGCAGCTACGGAACTGAAGCTTTCTTT.

This clone was recorded a few times. The genes are TRBV6-5 and TRBJ1-5; TRBD1 aligns across 8 bases. The CDR3 covers 14 residues. The junction had 5 bases not matched to a gene; V was cut back by 6 bases and J by 4 bases. CDR1 MNHEY and CDR2 SVGAGI come from the germline V gene. CDR3 in DNA: TGTGCCAGCAGGACAGGGGAGGGAAATCAGCCCCAGCATTTT. Protein product: CASRTGEGNQPQHF.

The chain couples TRBV2 to TRBJ1-4; D is ambiguous. With 1 base removed from V and 8 bases from J, the gap between germline ends came to 8 bases. Germline loops: CDR1 SNHLY, CDR2 FYNNEI. This CDR3 spans 13 amino acids. This CDR3 reads CASSEGNGEKLFF. The CDR3 DNA is TGTGCCAGCAGTGAAGGGAATGGCGAAAAACTGTTTTTT.

This clone was seen a handful of times. The gene calls are TRBV10-1 and TRBJ2-2; 7 bases line up with TRBD2. This CDR3 has 15 amino acids. J lost 3 bases, V lost 4 bases, and 5 bases had no gene match. Germline CDR1 reads WNHNN; CDR2 reads SYGVQD (reference sequence). CDR3 residues: CASSALGRDTGELFF. CDR3 sequence (DNA): TGCGCCAGCAGTGCGTTGGGGAGGGACACCGGGGAGCTGTTTTTT.

The chain recombines TRBV6-4 with TRBJ1-6; possible D gene TRBD1, 5 bases. Germline lookup yields CDR1 MRHNA and CDR2 SNTAGT. V gave up 3 bases and J gave up 7 bases, with 22 bases separating them. The length of the CDR3 is 18 residues. The CDR3 protein is CASSESRRGRIKNSPLHF. The CDR3 DNA follows: TGTGCCAGCAGTGAATCCCGGCGGGGCAGGATCAAAAATTCACCCCTCCACTTT.

The gene calls are TRBV10-2 and TRBJ2-1, with 7 bases matching TRBD2. The CDR3 has 16 residues. Trimming at V came to 4 bases and at J to 4 bases, leaving 10 bases not matched to a gene. The V gene's germline CDR1 is WSHSY and CDR2 SAAADI. CDR3 DNA: TGCGCCAGCAGTGCTTACTGGAGGGAGGGTTACAATGAGCAGTTCTTC. The encoded protein is CASSAYWREGYNEQFF.

J is TRBJ2-7 and V is TRBV5-6, with 7 bases fitting TRBD2. The CDR3 has 14 residues. CDR1 is SGHDT, CDR2 YYEEEE, per germline. V lost 7 bases, J lost 2 bases, and 9 bases stayed unmatched. In DNA form, the CDR3 reads TGTGCCAGCCGCCATAGGGGAGGGACCTACGAGCAGTACTTC. It is translated as CASRHRGGTYEQYF.

V gene TRBV7-8 combines with J gene TRBJ2-5, with TRBD1 as a possible D gene (6 bases). V dropped 5 bases and J dropped 2 bases, with 9 bases sitting between them. CDR3 size: 13 residues. Germline V gives CDR1 SGHVS, CDR2 FQNEAQ. Here the CDR3 DNA reads TGTGCCAGCAGCGAGGACAGACAAGAGACCCAGTACTTC. This gives the protein CASSEDRQETQYF. Based on the CDR3 plus reference TRBV7-8 and TRBJ2-5, the full variable domain is GAGVSQSPRYKVAKRGQDVALRCDPISGHVSLFWYQQALGQGPEFLTYFQNEAQLDKSGLPSDRFFAERPEGSVSTLKIQRTQQEDSAVYLCASSEDRQETQYFGPGTRLLVL.

The V call is TRBV12-2, the J call TRBJ2-5; the tabulated D call, TRBD2, remains unverified against the DNA. TRBV12-2 is reported as a pseudogene. The CDR3 consists of 17 residues. DNA of the CDR3: TGTGCAAGTCGCTTACCGAGACTAGCGGGGGAACAAGAGACCCAGTACTTC. Translation gives CASRLPRLAGEQETQYF.

The chain carries TRBV29-1 and TRBJ1-3; the D is unclear. Germline values: CDR1 SQVTM, CDR2 ANQGSEA. CDR3 length equals 15 residues. V dropped 7 bases and J dropped 0 bases, with 16 bases sitting between them. DNA of the CDR3: TGCAGCGCAGACGATACAAGGGACTCTGGAAACACCATATATTTT. Protein product: CSADDTRDSGNTIYF.

The gene calls are TRBV28 and TRBJ1-1, with D hard to call. The CDR3 length is 13 residues. CDR1 is MDHEN and CDR2 is SYDVKM in the germline V gene. The V and J ends lost 6 bases and 0 bases respectively, with 8 bases between them. The CDR3 DNA reads as TGTGCCAGCAGGTGGGATTTGAACACTGAAGCTTTCTTT. Residues: CASRWDLNTEAFF.

The chain is built from TRBV10-3 and TRBJ2-7; 10 nucleotides line up with TRBD1. This CDR3 comprises 14 residues. V gave up 4 bases and J gave up 4 bases; unmatched junction bases: 4. CDR1 is ENHRY, CDR2 SYGVKD, per germline. CDR3 DNA sequence: TGTGCCATCAGTGTGACAGGGGGCCAGTACGAGCAGTACTTC. Residues: CAISVTGGQYEQYF.

The count of this clone is one. The gene calls are TRBV6-5 and TRBJ2-7, with no clear D. V was clipped by 5 bases and J by 2 bases, with 13 bases between them. The CDR3 consists of 14 residues. Germline assignment: CDR1 MNHEY and CDR2 SVGAGI. CDR3 residues: CASSLLMDPYEQYF. The DNA for the CDR3 is TGTGCCAGCAGTCTCCTCATGGACCCCTACGAGCAGTACTTC.

The chain links TRBV10-3 to TRBJ2-3; TRBD1 is a possible D gene (6 bases). V was pared by 3 bases and J by 2 bases, with 9 bases between. CDR1 ENHRY and CDR2 SYGVKD come from the germline V gene. This CDR3 is built from 14 residues. The CDR3 here is CAISDTGYTDTQYF. The CDR3 DNA sequence: TGTGCCATCAGTGATACAGGGTACACAGATACGCAGTATTTT.

On this clone itself: Other nucleotide sequences from this sample produce the same CDR3. This chain joins TRBV11-2 and TRBJ2-7; the D gene is possibly TRBD1 (6 bases). The germline V gene has CDR1 SGHAT and CDR2 FQNNGV. The germline V and J ends were trimmed by 4 bases and 1 base, with 11 bases remaining between them. CDR3 length: 14 residues. CDR3 in DNA: TGTGCCAGCAGCTCAGGACAGTATTCCTACGAGCAGTACTTC. Protein: CASSSGQYSYEQYF.